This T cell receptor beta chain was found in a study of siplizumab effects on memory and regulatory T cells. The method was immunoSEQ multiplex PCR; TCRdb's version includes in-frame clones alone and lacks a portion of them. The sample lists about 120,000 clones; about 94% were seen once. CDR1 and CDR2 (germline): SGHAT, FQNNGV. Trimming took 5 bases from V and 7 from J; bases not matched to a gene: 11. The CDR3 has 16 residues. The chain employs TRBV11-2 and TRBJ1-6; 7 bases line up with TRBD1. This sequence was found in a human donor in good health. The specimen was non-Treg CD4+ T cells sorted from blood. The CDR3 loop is CASSRRDQGGNSPLHF. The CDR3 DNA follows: TGTGCCAGCAGCCGCCGGGATCAGGGGGGGAATTCACCCCTCCACTTT.